This TCR beta chain is from a study of cytomegalovirus exposure and HLA in healthy donors. Whole-study context: A prior study identified 117 million unique TCR beta sequences from about 180 million T cells.

Germline CDR1 SGHNT, CDR2 YYREEE (reference sequence). CDR3 size: 16 residues. J was trimmed by 1 base and V by 4 bases; bases with no gene match: 8. The study's findings and limits: While the bulk of TCR sequences proved rare, some public TCRs turned up in many donors.

As to this clone: Its antigen is not known.

It was with 60 Vbeta and 13 Jbeta primers that the PCR ran. The table came from immunoSEQ multiplex PCR; TCRdb's copy has only in-frame clones and leaves some out. This table holds 130,000 to 150,000 clones, about 80% found once. The sequence was obtained from a male donor in good health and CMV-seronegative. Sequenced input: PBMCs. This chain connects TRBV5-4 to TRBJ2-7; 10 bases are a match to TRBD2. This CDR3 reads CASSPLAGGPSYEQYF. CDR3 sequence (DNA): TGTGCCAGCAGCCCATTAGCGGGGGGCCCTTCCTACGAGCAGTACTTC.